This TCR beta chain appears in the sequencing data of a study of CD8 T cells in Susac syndrome. J gave up 5 bases and V 0 bases, and 5 bases lay outside the gene matches. The CDR3 is 16 residues long. Germline V gene lookup returns CDR1 SEHNR and CDR2 FQNEAQ (reference sequence). After extraction with the RNeasy kit, roughly 0.45 to 1 ug of the RNA was reverse transcribed using random hexamers. TCRdb used MiXCR to reprocess the immunoSEQ multiplex PCR reads, holding one entry per CDR3 protein. The profile shows over 100,000 distinct CDR3 sequences, approximately 90% of them singletons. This rearrangement joins TRBV7-9 to TRBJ2-2, with 8 nucleotides matching TRBD1. The sequence came from a human donor in good health. The source material was CD8+ T cells from PBMCs. The CDR3 nucleotides read TGTGCCAGCAGCTTAGCCGGGACAGGTGGGACCGGGGAGCTGTTTTTT. This gives the protein CASSLAGTGGTGELFF.